One sample yielded the 29 T cell receptor beta chains listed below, sequenced in a study of read filtering for tumor transcriptome and immune sequencing. Molecular barcoded adaptors covering alpha/delta and beta/gamma chains were used on roughly 400 ng RNA. TCRdb redid the calling of the reads with MiXCR, one entry per CDR3 protein. The table has roughly 67,000 distinct CDR3 sequences, approximately 18% seen once; the top ten hold about 11%. The sample taken for sequencing was a population of CD138-negative cells sorted from bone marrow. The receptors come from a donor aged 40 or over with multiple myeloma.

This clonotype was recorded at least ten times. The CDR3 spells CASRDRVRNSPLHF. DNA of the CDR3: TGTGCCAGCAGAGACAGGGTTCGGAATTCACCCCTCCACTTT. The V gene is TRBV6-5, the J gene TRBJ1-6; 7 bases map to TRBD1. The V segment lost 6 bases and the J segment 7 bases; nucleotides outside the gene matches: 6. The V gene's germline CDR1 is MNHEY and CDR2 SVGAGI. The CDR3 length is 14 residues.

Worth noting for this clonotype: At one end the junction does not follow the germline gene, possibly because of a read error. The genes are TRBV30 and TRBJ2-7, with D possibly being TRBD1 or TRBD2 (5 bases each). The germline gives CDR1 GTSNPN, CDR2 SVGIG (reference sequence). The CDR3 sequence is 11 residues long. The CDR3 loop is CARGTIYVQYF. CDR3 bases: TGTGCCCGAGGGACGATCTACGTGCAGTACTTC.

This clonotype was observed many times. CDR3 DNA: TGTGCCAGCCGACAGAGCTCCTACGAGCAGTACTTC. Amino acid sequence: CASRQSSYEQYF. V gene TRBV27 combines with J gene TRBJ2-7; weak D call: TRBD1 (5 bases). V gave up 8 bases and J gave up 0 bases, with 8 bases separating them. The CDR3 runs 12 residues. Germline CDR1 MNHEY, CDR2 SMNVEV (reference sequence).

Ten or more counts support this clonotype. V gene TRBV23-1 combines with J gene TRBJ1-5; D unresolved. TRBV23-1 belongs to the ORF category, with a function that is uncertain. Trimming removed 4 bases from V and 4 bases from J, with 5 bases in between. CDR3 length equals 12 residues. Here the CDR3 DNA reads TGCGCCAGCAGTCCGTGGAATCAGCCCCAGCATTTT. Amino acids: CASSPWNQPQHF.

The table lists this clonotype with many counts. The V call is TRBV2, the J call TRBJ1-1; 9 bases agree with TRBD1. CDR1 is SNHLY and CDR2 is FYNNEI in the germline V gene. The CDR3 has 17 residues. V was clipped by 1 base and J by 3 bases; unmatched bases: 9. CDR3 nucleotides: TGTGCCAGCAGTGAAGGCCCGGGACAGGGTAGCCACACTGAAGCTTTCTTT. This encodes CASSEGPGQGSHTEAFF. The full variable domain, in which reference TRBV2 and TRBJ1-1 provide the parts outside the CDR3, is EPEVTQTPSHQVTQMGQEVILRCVPISNHLYFYWYRQILGQKVEFLVSFYNNEISEKSEIFDDQFSVERPDGSNFTLKIRSTKLEDSAMYFCASSEGPGQGSHTEAFFGQGTRLTVV.

V is TRBV12-3 or TRBV12-4 and J is TRBJ2-3; no clear D. The CDR3 has 13 amino acids. Trimming cost V 10 bases and J 0 bases, with 11 bases left between them. The CDR3 DNA reads TGTGCCACCCGAGTCCTTAGCACAGATACGCAGTATTTT. Translating it yields CATRVLSTDTQYF.

This clonotype was seen ten or more times. This chain joins TRBV9 and TRBJ2-3; 9 nucleotides agree with TRBD2. Germline CDR1 reads SGDLS; CDR2 reads YYNGEE. With V trimmed by 3 bases and J by 0 bases, 2 bases remained unmatched. The CDR3 is 15 residues long. The CDR3 DNA is TGTGCCAGCAGCGGACTAGCGGCTAGCACAGATACGCAGTATTTT. This codes for CASSGLAASTDTQYF.

This clonotype was detected a few times. This chain connects TRBV6-1 to TRBJ1-2, with TRBD1 identical over 8 bases. Looked up from germline, CDR1 is MNHNS and CDR2 is SASEGT. CDR3 size: 17 residues. V lost 1 base, J lost 5 bases, and 12 bases stayed unmatched. The DNA for the CDR3 is TGTGCCAGCAGTGAAGTGGGACAGGCGGCCGCCAAATATGGCTACACCTTC. Amino acid sequence: CASSEVGQAAAKYGYTF.

This clonotype was recorded a few times. A single base separates this from a much larger clone, so it may be a read error. V is TRBV29-1 and J is TRBJ2-7; D is perhaps TRBD1 or TRBD2 (6 bases each). V shed 0 bases and J shed 6 bases, with 15 bases lying between them. The CDR3 sequence is 14 residues long. Germline V gives CDR1 SQVTM, CDR2 ANQGSEA. The CDR3 DNA follows: TGCAGCGTTGAAGATCGGGGGCGGCCAGGCGAGCAGTACTTC. Encoded protein: CSVEDRGRPGEQYF.

This clonotype showed up many times. The chain has TRBV12-3 or TRBV12-4 and TRBJ2-5; 14 bases agree with TRBD2. The CDR3 extends over 15 amino acids. The trim removed 6 bases at V and 4 bases at J, leaving 4 bases unmatched. CDR3 coding DNA: TGTGCCAGCAGCACCGGGACTAGCGGGGGAGAGACCCAGTACTTC. It yields the protein CASSTGTSGGETQYF.

In this sample, this clonotype turned up many times. V usage is TRBV7-9 and J usage is TRBJ2-3; 10 bases are shared with TRBD2. There are 15 residues in the CDR3. The J segment lost 4 bases and the V segment lost 7 bases, leaving 8 bases of the junction unmatched. Germline V gene data show CDR1 as SEHNR and CDR2 as FQNEAQ (reference sequence). CDR3: CASTLLAGDSDTQYF. As DNA, the CDR3 is TGTGCCAGCACCCTCCTAGCGGGAGATTCAGATACGCAGTATTTT.

This clonotype was seen many times. The chain links TRBV6-5 to TRBJ1-2; D remains ambiguous. The CDR3 has 15 amino acids. Germline V CDR1 and CDR2: MNHEY, SVGAGI. Deletions cut 5 bases from V and 0 bases from J, with 13 bases between. The CDR3 region is CASSERRLANYGYTF. The CDR3 DNA reads TGTGCCAGCAGTGAGAGACGGCTAGCTAACTATGGCTACACCTTC.

This clonotype was recorded many times. V is TRBV29-1 and J is TRBJ2-5; D is undetermined. From germline, CDR1 is SQVTM and CDR2 ANQGSEA. The CDR3 sequence is 11 residues long. With 0 bases removed from V and 11 bases from J, the gap between germline ends came to 10 bases. The CDR3 region has the DNA TGCAGCGTTGAAGAAGTGAAGTTTCAGTACTTC. Translation: CSVEEVKFQYF.

This chain uses TRBV4-1 with TRBJ2-5; perhaps TRBD1 as D (6 bases). This CDR3 spans 19 amino acids. Trimming stripped 1 base from V and 4 bases from J, with 25 bases between. Germline CDR1 MGHRA, CDR2 YSYEKL. The CDR3 region is CASSQAGRPGELLLETQYF. The CDR3 nucleotides are TGCGCCAGCAGCCAAGCGGGGCGGCCAGGGGAGCTTTTATTAGAGACCCAGTACTTC.

This clonotype was recorded many times. The chain is built from TRBV29-1 and TRBJ2-3; D remains ambiguous. This CDR3 spans 12 amino acids. Germline CDR1 and CDR2: SQVTM and ANQGSEA. The V gene lost 8 bases and the J gene lost 4 bases, with 13 bases spanning the gap. CDR3 sequence (DNA): TGCAGCTCCGGCGGCTTGGCAGATACGCAGTATTTT. Translated: CSSGGLADTQYF.

This clonotype was seen only once. The chain joins TRBV20-1 to TRBJ1-3; TRBD1 is a possible D gene (6 bases). The CDR3 sequence is 15 residues long. CDR1 is DFQATT and CDR2 is SNEGSKA in the germline V gene (reference sequence). V gave up 3 bases and J gave up 3 bases, with 15 bases separating them. The CDR3 protein is CSASLPTGNGNTIYF. CDR3 coding DNA: TGCAGTGCTAGTCTTCCTACAGGGAATGGAAACACCATATATTTT.

The sample holds many counts of this clonotype. The chain has TRBV20-1 and TRBJ2-1, with 8 bases identical to TRBD2. CDR1 is DFQATT, CDR2 SNEGSKA, per germline (reference sequence). The length of the CDR3 is 14 residues. After removal of 6 bases from V and 1 base from J, the junction contained 5 bases not matched to a gene. The CDR3, as DNA: TGCAGTGCCGCGGGGGGTTTTTCCTACAATGAGCAGTTCTTC. Translation gives CSAAGGFSYNEQFF.

This clonotype showed up many times. An end of the junction differs from the germline gene, which may be a read error. The genes are TRBV20-1 and TRBJ2-2, with 10 bases fitting TRBD1. The CDR3 spans 16 residues. The germline gives CDR1 DFQATT, CDR2 SNEGSKA (reference sequence). The CDR3 spells CSARADRGQSTGEPFF. CDR3 in DNA: TGCAGTGCTAGAGCCGACAGGGGGCAGAGCACCGGGGAGCCGTTTTTT.

In its sample, this clonotype was seen many times. V usage is TRBV28 and J usage is TRBJ2-7, with 9 bases matching TRBD1. Germline-derived CDR1 and CDR2 are MDHEN and SYDVKM. The CDR3 totals 16 residues. The trim removed 1 base at V and 1 base at J, leaving 5 bases unmatched. CDR3 protein: CASSLSGQGRSYEQYF. In nucleotides, the CDR3 is TGTGCCAGCAGTTTATCGGGACAGGGCCGATCCTACGAGCAGTACTTC.

This clonotype showed up just a few times. The chain employs TRBV20-1 and TRBJ1-2; possibly TRBD1 for D (5 bases). This CDR3 spans 13 amino acids. Germline V gives CDR1 DFQATT, CDR2 SNEGSKA (reference sequence). V lost 3 bases and J 6 bases, leaving 14 bases between the germline ends. The CDR3, as DNA: TGCAGTGCTAGTGCGGGCAGGGTCGATGGCTACACCTTC. It specifies CSASAGRVDGYTF.

This clonotype was detected many times. The chain couples TRBV5-1 to TRBJ1-5; a weak D match, TRBD1 (5 bases). This CDR3 region has 15 residues. CDR1 and CDR2 from the germline V gene are SGHRS and YFSETQ. Trimming took 1 base from V and 6 from J, leaving 14 bases between them. CDR3 nucleotides: TGCGCCAGCAGCTTGAGCGGGGCCGAAAGTCAGCCCCAGCATTTT. Translated: CASSLSGAESQPQHF.

Note on this clonotype: This likely reflects a read error, since a far larger clone is one base away. V is TRBV28 and J is TRBJ2-1, with TRBD2 identical over 7 bases. The CDR3 covers 15 residues. The trim removed 1 base at V and 13 bases at J, leaving 13 bases unmatched. From germline, CDR1 is MDHEN and CDR2 SYDVKM. CDR3 amino acids: CASSLLGGGLKTQFF. The CDR3 DNA sequence: TGTGCCAGCAGTTTATTGGGGGGAGGGCTGAAGACCCAGTTCTTC.

This clonotype was counted many times. V is TRBV6-2 or TRBV6-3 and J is TRBJ2-1, with TRBD2 as a possible D gene (6 bases). The length of the CDR3 is 15 residues. V lost 2 bases and J 8 bases, leaving 16 bases between the germline ends. Germline loops: CDR1 MNHEY, CDR2 SVGEGT. The CDR3 is CASSYGGGGQYEQFF. The CDR3 coding sequence is TGTGCCAGCAGTTACGGTGGGGGAGGTCAATATGAGCAGTTCTTC.

As regards this clonotype: A much larger clone sits a single nucleotide away, making a read error possible. The J gene is TRBJ1-1, the V gene TRBV11-2; TRBD1 is a possible D gene (6 bases). CDR3 length: 13 residues. CDR1 and CDR2 (germline): SGHAT, FQNNGV. The CDR3 DNA is TGTGCCAGCAGCTCTACAGGGAACACTGAAGCTTCCTTT. This codes for CASSSTGNTEASF.

About this clonotype itself: A read error is likely here: a far larger clone is one base away. V gene TRBV3-1 combines with J gene TRBJ2-5, with D tentatively TRBD1 or TRBD2 (5 bases each). Trimming took 8 bases from V and 2 from J, leaving 24 bases between them. CDR1 and CDR2 from the germline V gene are LGHDT and YNNKEL (reference sequence). The CDR3 has 17 amino acids. This CDR3 reads CASSPPSTWGSQETQYF. Here the CDR3 DNA reads TGTGCCAGCTCACCACCGAGCACATGGGGGTCTCAAGAGACCCAGTACTTC.

In its sample, this clonotype was seen many times. The gene calls are TRBV9 and TRBJ2-3; 9 bases map to TRBD2. This CDR3 spans 15 amino acids. V shed 0 bases and J 5 bases; nucleotides not matched to a gene: 4. CDR1 and CDR2 (germline): SGDLS, YYNGEE. Written as DNA, the CDR3 is TGTGCCAGCAGCGTAGTGGATAGCGGGGGAGATACGCAGTATTTT. This gives the protein CASSVVDSGGDTQYF.

This clonotype was picked up a small number of times. V gene TRBV9 combines with J gene TRBJ2-2, with D possibly called TRBD1 or TRBD2 (7 bases each). Trimming took off 4 bases at V and 0 bases at J, with 25 bases between the two ends. CDR1 is SGDLS, CDR2 YYNGEE, per germline. The CDR3 sequence is 20 residues long. Here the CDR3 DNA reads TGTGCCAGCAGCCCCCGGGGGAGGGGGCAGGCGTTCGCGAACACCGGGGAGCTGTTTTTT. It encodes CASSPRGRGQAFANTGELFF.

This clonotype was found many times. The chain joins TRBV11-2 to TRBJ1-2; no reliable D call. The CDR3 totals 15 residues. Trimming took off 2 bases at V and 4 bases at J, with 14 bases between the two ends. Germline V gives CDR1 SGHAT, CDR2 FQNNGV. CDR3 in DNA: TGTGCCAGCAGCTTACCCCCGCCCAGAAGCTATGGCTACACCTTC. The encoded protein is CASSLPPPRSYGYTF.

This clonotype was observed at least ten times. The V and J genes are TRBV5-4 and TRBJ2-7; TRBD2 might be the D (7 bases). This CDR3 contains 16 residues. V was shortened by 4 bases and J by 3 bases, with 20 bases between the two germline ends. In germline, CDR1 is SGHNT, CDR2 YYREEE (reference sequence). The CDR3 protein is CASSLGEGQGLYEQYF. In DNA form, the CDR3 reads TGTGCCAGCAGCCTGGGGGAGGGGCAGGGGCTCTACGAGCAGTACTTC.